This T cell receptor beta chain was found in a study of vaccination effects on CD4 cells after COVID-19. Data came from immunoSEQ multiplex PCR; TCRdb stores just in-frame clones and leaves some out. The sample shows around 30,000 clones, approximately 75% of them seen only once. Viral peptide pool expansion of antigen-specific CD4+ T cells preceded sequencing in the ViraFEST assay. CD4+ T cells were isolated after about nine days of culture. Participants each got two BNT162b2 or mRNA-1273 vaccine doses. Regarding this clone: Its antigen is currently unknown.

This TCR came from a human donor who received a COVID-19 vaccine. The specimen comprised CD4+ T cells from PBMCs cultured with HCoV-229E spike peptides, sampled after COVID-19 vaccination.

The CDR3 DNA is TGTGCCACCAGTGATCCCGACAGGTCAGGTGGCTACACCTTC. Its protein product is CATSDPDRSGGYTF. V usage is TRBV24-1 and J usage is TRBJ1-2; tentatively, D is TRBD1 (6 bases). CDR3 length equals 14 residues. V was pared by 3 bases and J by 7 bases, with 14 bases between. The germline V gene encodes CDR1 KGHDR and CDR2 SFDVKD.